This T cell receptor (beta chain) was captured by sequencing in a study of T cell repertoires in cytomegalovirus infection. Study outcomes and limitations: The study found HLA-C-restricted CMV-specific TCR beta clonotypes dominating the ex vivo response.

The CDR3 spans 18 residues. CDR1 and CDR2 (germline): LGHNT, FRNRAP. V gave up 1 base and J gave up 6 bases; unmatched junction bases: 12. TCRdb ran MiXCR on the reads and lists one entry per CDR3 protein. The sample lists 560,000 or so distinct CDR3 sequences, approximately 17% occurring once. Many counts were recorded for this clonotype. Its antigen is undetermined. This clonotype was sampled from a human donor in good health (CMV status not recorded). Some clones in this sample may be carry-over from other donors' samples. The sample was CD8+ T cells from PBMCs. The V and J genes are TRBV12-5 and TRBJ2-1, with 10 bases identical to TRBD2. CDR3 sequence (DNA): TGTGCTAGTGGTTTGGCCGTCTTACTAGCGGGAACTTCCAATGAGCAGTTCTTC. It specifies CASGLAVLLAGTSNEQFF.